These 29 T cell receptor beta chains share one sample of origin, sequenced in a study of T cell clones after liver transplantation. The repertoire was sequenced with immunoSEQ multiplex PCR; TCRdb's copy has only in-frame clones and lacks some. This table holds over 5,500 clones, 70% found once. Specimen: CD8+ T cells from blood, collected before liver transplant. The receptor source for this set is a human donor who received a liver transplant.

As regards this clone: At one end the junction does not follow the germline gene, possibly because of a read error. This sequence joins TRBV9 and TRBJ1-2; 8 bases are a match to TRBD1. This CDR3 comprises 15 residues. Per germline, CDR1 SGDLS and CDR2 YYNGEE. This chain's CDR3 is CTSSPRTGTDYGYTF. For the CDR3, the DNA is TGTACCAGCAGCCCCCGGACAGGGACGGACTATGGCTACACCTTC.

This clone was seen more than once but under ten times. The J gene is TRBJ1-1, the V gene TRBV19, with D hard to call. Trimming pared 1 base from V and 1 base from J, leaving 10 bases between. This CDR3 spans 15 amino acids. In germline, CDR1 is LNHDA, CDR2 SQIVND (reference sequence). This CDR3 is CASSIGSGGNTEAFF. For the CDR3, the DNA is TGTGCCAGTAGTATAGGGTCGGGTGGGAACACTGAAGCTTTCTTT.

This clone occurred once. The chain combines TRBV30 with TRBJ2-1, with D perhaps assigned TRBD1 or TRBD2 (5 bases each). V gave up 0 bases and J gave up 8 bases, with 17 bases separating them. The CDR3 has 15 amino acids. Per the germline V gene, CDR1 is GTSNPN and CDR2 is SVGIG (reference sequence). CDR3 sequence: CAWSVGVAVLDEQFF. In nucleotides, the CDR3 is TGTGCCTGGAGTGTGGGGGTAGCTGTTCTGGATGAGCAGTTCTTC.

V is TRBV28 and J is TRBJ2-7; 7 positions agree with TRBD2. This CDR3 spans 16 amino acids. CDR1 and CDR2 from the germline V gene are MDHEN and SYDVKM. The V segment lost 5 bases and the J segment 5 bases; nucleotides outside the gene matches: 15. The DNA of the CDR3 is TGTGCCAGCAGTCCAGTTATGATAGCGGGCTTCCACGAGCAGTACGTC. Protein product: CASSPVMIAGFHEQYV.

The rearrangement uses TRBV19 and TRBJ2-2; D unresolved. With 2 bases removed from V and 4 bases from J, the gap between germline ends came to 5 bases. The CDR3 has 13 residues. Germline CDR1 and CDR2: LNHDA and SQIVND (reference sequence). The CDR3 is CASSILVTGELFF. CDR3 bases: TGTGCCAGTAGTATACTAGTCACCGGGGAGCTGTTTTTT.

The chain has TRBV5-4 and TRBJ2-1; perhaps TRBD1 as D (6 bases). The CDR3 has 12 residues. V dropped 5 bases and J dropped 5 bases, with 8 bases sitting between them. The germline CDR1 and CDR2 sequences are SGHNT and YYREEE (reference sequence). The CDR3 spells CASRGTNNEQFF. CDR3 in DNA: TGTGCCAGCAGGGGGACAAACAATGAGCAGTTCTTC.

This clone appeared a few times. The CDR3 region has the DNA TGTGCCAGCAGCCCCGGGATAAACTATGGCTACACCTTC. Protein product: CASSPGINYGYTF. This chain connects TRBV27 to TRBJ1-2; D gene uncertain. CDR3 size: 13 residues. Germline V gives CDR1 MNHEY, CDR2 SMNVEV (reference sequence). Trimming cost V 6 bases and J 2 bases, with 10 bases left between them.

The rearrangement uses TRBV18 and TRBJ1-5; D gene unclear. This CDR3 comprises 14 residues. Germline CDR1 reads KGHSH; CDR2 reads LQKENI. Trimming removed 0 bases from V and 4 bases from J, with 7 bases in between. The CDR3 region has the DNA TGTGCCAGCTCACCACCCAACCAAAATCAGCCCCAGCATTTT. As protein: CASSPPNQNQPQHF.

This chain joins TRBV5-1 and TRBJ2-7; the match to TRBD2 covers 12 bases. Germline CDR1 and CDR2: SGHRS and YFSETQ. The V segment lost 0 bases and the J segment 5 bases; nucleotides outside the gene matches: 0. This CDR3 is built from 14 residues. The CDR3: CASSLGLAGDEQYF. CDR3 DNA: TGCGCCAGCAGCTTGGGACTAGCGGGGGACGAGCAGTACTTC.

The chain couples TRBV23-1 to TRBJ2-7; D unclear. TRBV23-1 is given ORF status, its function remaining uncertain. V dropped 3 bases and J dropped 1 base, with 7 bases sitting between them. There are 13 residues in the CDR3. CDR3: CASSHRRSYEQYF. The DNA of the CDR3 is TGCGCCAGCAGTCACCGGCGGTCCTACGAGCAGTACTTC.

The chain employs TRBV7-9 and TRBJ2-4, with D perhaps given as TRBD1 or TRBD2 (5 bases each). The CDR3 consists of 19 residues. The germline V gene has CDR1 SEHNR and CDR2 FQNEAQ (reference sequence). The ends were cut back, 0 bases at V and 3 bases at J, with 21 bases in the middle. The CDR3 DNA sequence: TGTGCCAGCAGCTTAGCCCCCATCGACGGGACCCTTCGCAAAAACATTCAGTACTTC. It encodes CASSLAPIDGTLRKNIQYF.

The V call is TRBV6-1, the J call TRBJ1-6; D is undetermined. The CDR3 runs to 14 residues. With 1 base removed from V and 5 bases from J, the gap between germline ends came to 6 bases. The germline V gene has CDR1 MNHNS and CDR2 SASEGT. The CDR3 nucleotides are TGTGCCAGCAGTGAAGACAGTGATAATTCACCCCTCCACTTT. It codes for CASSEDSDNSPLHF.

J is TRBJ1-5 and V is TRBV27; D remains unclear. V lost 2 bases to trimming and J lost 0 bases, with 5 bases between them. The V gene's germline CDR1 is MNHEY and CDR2 SMNVEV (reference sequence). CDR3 length equals 14 residues. CDR3 loop: CASSLAYSNQPQHF. DNA of the CDR3: TGTGCCAGCAGTTTAGCTTATAGCAATCAGCCCCAGCATTTT.

The V and J genes are TRBV10-3 and TRBJ2-3, with TRBD2 matching over 8 bases. Trimming at V came to 0 bases and at J to 3 bases, leaving 8 bases not matched to a gene. Germline assignment: CDR1 ENHRY and CDR2 SYGVKD. The CDR3 contains 17 residues. DNA for the CDR3: TGTGCCATCAGTGAGTCCGGGGGGGCCGGCCTAACAGATACGCAGTATTTT. Translating it yields CAISESGGAGLTDTQYF.

The chain joins TRBV4-3 to TRBJ2-5; TRBD2 agrees at 8 bases. Losses at the gene ends were 1 base for V and 5 bases for J; bases not matched to a gene: 6. The length of the CDR3 is 15 residues. Germline loops: CDR1 LGHNA, CDR2 YSLEER. CDR3 nucleotide sequence: TGCGCCAGCAGCCAAGCGAGCGGGAGCGGGGAGACCCAGTACTTC. Protein sequence: CASSQASGSGETQYF.

The V call is TRBV4-1, the J call TRBJ1-2, with D hard to call. CDR3 length equals 15 residues. The germline V gene encodes CDR1 MGHRA and CDR2 YSYEKL. Trimming pared 3 bases from V and 0 bases from J, leaving 11 bases between. As DNA, the CDR3 is TGCGCCAGCAGCCAGACGGCCGAGACTAACTATGGCTACACCTTC. Its protein is CASSQTAETNYGYTF.

The V and J genes are TRBV19 and TRBJ2-1, with TRBD1 matching over 10 bases. Germline CDR1 reads LNHDA; CDR2 reads SQIVND (reference sequence). Trimming took 3 bases from V and 3 from J; bases not matched to a gene: 2. This CDR3 has 15 amino acids. The CDR3 region has the DNA TGTGCCAGTAGTATGGGGACAGGGGTCTACAATGAGCAGTTCTTC. It specifies CASSMGTGVYNEQFF.

The rearrangement links TRBV12-2 to TRBJ1-3; the table names TRBD1, a call not compared with the DNA. TRBV12-2 is reported as a pseudogene. This CDR3 contains 21 residues. DNA for the CDR3: TGTGCAAGTCGCTTAGTTGGTTGGGGGGAACAGGGGAGGCTAGGTGGAAACACCATATATTTT. It is translated as CASRLVGWGEQGRLGGNTIYF.

This chain links TRBV4-3 with TRBJ2-3; D uncertain. Deletions cut 0 bases from V and 0 bases from J, with 4 bases between. Germline assignment: CDR1 LGHNA and CDR2 YSLEER. CDR3 length: 14 amino acids. CDR3 nucleotide sequence: TGCGCCAGCAGCCAAGATTCTAGCACAGATACGCAGTATTTT. Residues: CASSQDSSTDTQYF.

The chain uses TRBV6-1 and TRBJ1-5, with TRBD1 matching 8 bases. The CDR3 extends over 13 amino acids. The J segment lost 7 bases and the V segment lost 6 bases, leaving 5 bases of the junction unmatched. Germline CDR1 reads MNHNS; CDR2 reads SASEGT. As DNA, the CDR3 is TGTGCCAGCAGGACAGGGGTCAGCCAGCCCCAGCATTTT. Encoded protein: CASRTGVSQPQHF.

With regard to this clone: Lacking the conserved final phenylalanine or tryptophan, this CDR3 likely reflects a read error. This chain uses TRBV4-2 with TRBJ1-2; D call uncertain. Germline V gives CDR1 LGHNA, CDR2 YNFKEQ. Trimming took 2 bases from V and 8 from J, leaving 6 bases between them. This CDR3 comprises 11 residues. The CDR3 bases are TGTGCCAGCAGCCAATCGGGAGGCTACACCCTC. Translation gives CASSQSGGYTL.

This clone came up once. The V call is TRBV6-5, the J call TRBJ1-1; D is unresolved. Germline CDR1 reads MNHEY; CDR2 reads SVGAGI. Trimming cost V 6 bases and J 7 bases, with 18 bases left between them. This CDR3 is 14 amino acids long. CDR3 nucleotide sequence: TGTGCCAGCAGCATTAGAGGGAATTACATTGAAGCTTTCTTT. As protein: CASSIRGNYIEAFF.

This chain connects TRBV6-1 to TRBJ2-3, with a weak D call TRBD2 (6 bases). Germline loops: CDR1 MNHNS, CDR2 SASEGT. The CDR3 totals 15 residues. The germline V and J ends were trimmed by 6 bases and 0 bases, with 13 bases remaining between them. The CDR3 is CASSRTRGSTDTQYF. The CDR3 coding sequence is TGTGCCAGCAGCCGAACACGGGGGAGCACAGATACGCAGTATTTT.

The chain recombines TRBV19 with TRBJ2-1; 8 bases align to TRBD2. Trimming removed 3 bases from V and 5 bases from J; junction bases left unmatched: 6. This CDR3 has 15 amino acids. The germline CDR1 and CDR2 sequences are LNHDA and SQIVND (reference sequence). CDR3 in amino acids: CASSIAGLVHNEQFF. Here the CDR3 DNA reads TGTGCCAGTAGTATCGCGGGACTAGTCCACAATGAGCAGTTCTTC.

CDR3 DNA sequence: TGTGCCACCAGCAGAGAGAGGGATAACTATGGCTACACCTTC. Its protein product is CATSRERDNYGYTF. This chain uses TRBV15 with TRBJ1-2; D is uncertain. In germline, CDR1 is LNHNV, CDR2 YYDKDF (reference sequence). Trimming pared 0 bases from V and 1 base from J, leaving 6 bases between. The CDR3 contains 14 residues.

This rearrangement joins TRBV6-4 to TRBJ1-5; D remains ambiguous. The CDR3 runs 17 residues. Trimming cost V 4 bases and J 0 bases, with 16 bases left between them. Germline V gene data show CDR1 as MRHNA and CDR2 as SNTAGT. The CDR3 here is CASSGEQSLFSNQPQHF. DNA of the CDR3: TGTGCCAGCAGTGGAGAACAGAGCTTATTTAGCAATCAGCCCCAGCATTTT.

The chain employs TRBV7-6 and TRBJ2-1; 7 bases agree with TRBD2. J was trimmed by 9 bases and V by 5 bases; bases with no gene match: 4. The CDR3 is made up of 12 amino acids. Germline V gene sequence: CDR1 SGHVS, CDR2 FNYEAQ. Here the CDR3 DNA reads TGTGCCAGCAGCGCTCCGGGAGGTGAGCAGTTCTTC. It is translated as CASSAPGGEQFF.

This clone was counted between two and nine times. This rearrangement joins TRBV27 to TRBJ2-5, with TRBD2 matching 14 bases. Per the germline V gene, CDR1 is MNHEY and CDR2 is SMNVEV (reference sequence). This CDR3 contains 17 residues. The junction had 10 bases not matched to a gene; V was cut back by 5 bases and J by 5 bases. The CDR3 spells CASSLHRTSGGTETQYF. DNA for the CDR3: TGTGCCAGCAGTCTCCATAGGACTAGCGGGGGGACGGAGACCCAGTACTTC.

This sequence joins TRBV7-2 and TRBJ2-4; possibly TRBD1 or TRBD2 for D (5 bases each). The CDR3 totals 15 residues. V dropped 5 bases and J dropped 4 bases, with 15 bases sitting between them. CDR1 is SGHTA and CDR2 is FQGNSA in the germline V gene. The CDR3 sequence is CASSIPGAPKNIQYF. CDR3 sequence (DNA): TGTGCCAGCAGCATCCCCGGGGCGCCTAAAAACATTCAGTACTTC.